Below are 5 T cell receptor beta chains sequenced from a single sample in a study of blood T cell repertoires in COVID-19. Assay used: immunoSEQ multiplex PCR; TCRdb lists only in-frame clones, some missing. The sample comprises roughly 150,000 clones, nearly 85% of which are singletons, and 35% to 50% rests with the top ten. Sample: peripheral blood. These receptors were taken from a human donor in a cohort sampled during active COVID-19.

V is TRBV6-2 or TRBV6-3 and J is TRBJ1-1; D remains ambiguous. This CDR3 comprises 13 residues. Trimming pared 2 bases from V and 6 bases from J, leaving 10 bases between. The germline V gene has CDR1 MNHEY and CDR2 SVGEGT. CDR3 region: CASSYLSRAEAFF. The CDR3 DNA is TGTGCCAGCAGTTACCTGAGTCGGGCTGAAGCTTTCTTT.

The chain is built from TRBV19 and TRBJ1-4; the match to TRBD1 covers 7 bases. CDR3 length equals 15 residues. The germline V gene has CDR1 LNHDA and CDR2 SQIVND (reference sequence). Trimming removed 5 bases from V and 4 bases from J; junction bases left unmatched: 7. The CDR3 is CASSPAGTDNEKLFF. CDR3 bases: TGTGCCAGTAGTCCAGCCGGGACAGATAATGAAAAACTGTTTTTT.

The V and J genes are TRBV12-3 or TRBV12-4 and TRBJ2-3; 7 nucleotides agree with TRBD2. CDR3 length equals 12 residues. With V trimmed by 3 bases and J by 11 bases, 5 bases remained unmatched. The CDR3 DNA sequence: TGTGCCAGCAGTTTTTCGGGGGGAAAGCAGTATTTT. It yields the protein CASSFSGGKQYF.

This clone appeared a few times. This CDR3 is also generated by other DNA sequences in the sample. This chain uses TRBV6-2 or TRBV6-3 with TRBJ2-5; 10 bases are shared with TRBD2. CDR1 is MNHEY, CDR2 SVGEGT, per germline. V dropped 6 bases and J dropped 4; count of bases not matched to a gene: 5. This CDR3 has 14 residues. This CDR3 reads CASRPSGSGETQYF. The CDR3 DNA reads as TGTGCCAGCAGACCTAGCGGGAGCGGAGAGACCCAGTACTTC.

V and J are TRBV27 and TRBJ2-3; the match to TRBD1 covers 8 bases. Germline assignment: CDR1 MNHEY and CDR2 SMNVEV (reference sequence). V shed 6 bases and J 3 bases; nucleotides not matched to a gene: 5. The CDR3 runs 14 residues. DNA for the CDR3: TGTGCCAGCAGGAACAGGGGGTCAACAGATACGCAGTATTTT. It yields the protein CASRNRGSTDTQYF.